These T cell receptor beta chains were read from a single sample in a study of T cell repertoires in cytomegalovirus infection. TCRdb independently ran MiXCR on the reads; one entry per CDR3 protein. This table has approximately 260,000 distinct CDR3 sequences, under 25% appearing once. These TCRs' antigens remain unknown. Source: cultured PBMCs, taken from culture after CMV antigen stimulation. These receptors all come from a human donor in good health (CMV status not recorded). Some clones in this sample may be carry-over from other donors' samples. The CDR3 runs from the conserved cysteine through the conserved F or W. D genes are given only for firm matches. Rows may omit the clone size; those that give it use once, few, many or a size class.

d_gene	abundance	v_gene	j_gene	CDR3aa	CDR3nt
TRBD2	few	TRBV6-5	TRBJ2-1	CASSYLTSFSRNEQFF	TGTGCCAGCAGTTACTTGACTAGCTTCTCTCGGAATGAGCAGTTCTTC
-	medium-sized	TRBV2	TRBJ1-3	CASTRQTSGNTIYF	TGTGCCAGCACCCGACAGACCTCTGGAAACACCATATATTTT
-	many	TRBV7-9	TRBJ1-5	CASSLGEGLSNQPQHF	TGTGCCAGCAGCTTAGGCGAGGGCTTGAGCAATCAGCCCCAGCATTTT
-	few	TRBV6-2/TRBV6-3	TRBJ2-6	CASRLDGSGANVLTF	TGTGCCAGCAGATTGGACGGCTCTGGGGCCAACGTCCTGACTTTC
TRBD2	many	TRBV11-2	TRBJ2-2	CASSFGLAGVVGSGELFF	TGTGCCAGCAGCTTTGGACTAGCGGGAGTGGTAGGCTCCGGGGAGCTGTTTTTT
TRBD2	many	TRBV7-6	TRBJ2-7	CASSPAPSGSYEQYF	TGTGCCAGCAGCCCCGCTCCTAGCGGGAGTTACGAGCAGTACTTC
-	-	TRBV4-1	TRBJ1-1	CASSLSGSPSDTEAFF	TGCGCCAGCAGCCTCTCCGGGTCGCCTTCGGACACTGAAGCTTTCTTT
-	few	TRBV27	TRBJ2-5	CASSSKSETQYF	TGTGCCAGCAGTTCGAAATCAGAGACCCAGTACTTC
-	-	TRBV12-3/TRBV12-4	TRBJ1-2	CASSSPGAARYTF	TGTGCCAGCAGTTCACCAGGGGCCGCGCGCTACACCTTC
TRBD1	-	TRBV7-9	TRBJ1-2	CASSLEGGQGARRGYTF	TGTGCCAGCAGCTTAGAGGGGGGACAGGGGGCCCGAAGAGGCTACACCTTC
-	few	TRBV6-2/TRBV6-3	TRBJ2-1	CASMSRSEQFF	TGTGCCAGCATGTCGAGGAGTGAGCAGTTCTTC
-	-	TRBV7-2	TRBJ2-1	CASSFALPSNEQFF	TGTGCCAGCAGCTTCGCCCTACCTAGTAATGAGCAGTTCTTC
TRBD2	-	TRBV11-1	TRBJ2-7	CASSFLAGIEQYF	TGTGCCAGCAGCTTTCTAGCGGGAATCGAGCAGTACTTC
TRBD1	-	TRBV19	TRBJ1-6	CASSSRQGGSPLHF	TGTGCCAGTAGTTCTCGACAGGGGGGCTCACCCCTCCACTTT
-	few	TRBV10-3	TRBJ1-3	CAIAPSGTGNTIYF	TGTGCCATCGCACCGTCAGGGACTGGAAACACCATATATTTT
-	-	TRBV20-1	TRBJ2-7	CSARDGGRVAGNSYEQYF	TGCAGTGCCAGAGACGGGGGGCGGGTGGCGGGTAACTCCTACGAGCAGTACTTC
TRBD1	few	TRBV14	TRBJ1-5	CASSPGQGREQPQHF	TGTGCCAGCAGCCCGGGACAGGGGAGGGAACAGCCCCAGCATTTT
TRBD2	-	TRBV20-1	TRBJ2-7	CSASILAGGLSYEQYF	TGCAGTGCTAGTATCCTAGCGGGAGGCCTATCCTACGAGCAGTACTTC
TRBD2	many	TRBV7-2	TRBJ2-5	CASSYRAGRAGETQYF	TGTGCCAGCAGCTACCGGGCCGGGAGGGCAGGGGAGACCCAGTACTTC
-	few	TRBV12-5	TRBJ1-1	CASGFQIMNTEAFF	TGTGCTAGTGGTTTTCAGATAATGAACACTGAAGCTTTCTTT
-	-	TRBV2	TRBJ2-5	CASSRQDGGTQYF	TGTGCCAGCAGTCGACAGGATGGGGGGACCCAGTACTTC
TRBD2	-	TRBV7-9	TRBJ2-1	CASSPRGNSYNEQFF	TGTGCCAGCAGCCCGCGGGGGAACTCCTACAATGAGCAGTTCTTC
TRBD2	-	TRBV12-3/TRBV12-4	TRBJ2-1	CASSWTGGRGNEQFF	TGTGCCAGCAGTTGGACCGGCGGGAGGGGCAATGAGCAGTTCTTC
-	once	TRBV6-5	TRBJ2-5	CASSLEVGETQYF	TGTGCCAGCAGTCTGGAGGTCGGGGAGACCCAGTACTTC
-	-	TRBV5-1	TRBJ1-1	CASSFRTNMNTEAFF	TGCGCCAGCAGCTTTAGGACAAACATGAACACTGAAGCTTTCTTT
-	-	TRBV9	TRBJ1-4	CASSVVGATNEKLFF	TGTGCCAGCAGCGTAGTAGGGGCAACTAATGAAAAACTGTTTTTT
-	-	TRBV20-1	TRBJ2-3	CSARTIKGQGRETSTDTQYF	TGCAGTGCTAGAACCATTAAAGGGCAGGGGCGGGAGACTAGCACAGATACGCAGTATTTT
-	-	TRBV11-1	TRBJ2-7	CASSSLGYEQYF	TGTGCCAGCAGCTCTTTGGGCTACGAGCAGTACTTC
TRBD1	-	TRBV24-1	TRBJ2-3	CATSDPGGFTDTQYF	TGTGCCACCAGTGATCCAGGGGGCTTCACAGATACGCAGTATTTT
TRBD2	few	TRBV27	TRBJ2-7	CASSLYPSGTDYEQYF	TGTGCCAGCAGTTTATACCCTAGCGGGACCGACTACGAGCAGTACTTC
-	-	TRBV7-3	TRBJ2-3	CASGEPGADTQYF	TGTGCCAGCGGCGAGCCGGGGGCAGATACGCAGTATTTT
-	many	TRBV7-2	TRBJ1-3	CASSLMGLLSGNTIYF	TGTGCCAGCAGCTTAATGGGCCTGCTCTCTGGAAACACCATATATTTT
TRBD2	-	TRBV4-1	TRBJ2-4	CASSQLLAGGAKNIQYF	TGCGCCAGCAGCCAATTACTAGCGGGAGGTGCCAAAAACATTCAGTACTTC
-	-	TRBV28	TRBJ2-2	CASSSGTRNTGELFF	TGTGCCAGCAGTTCCGGGACCAGAAACACCGGGGAGCTGTTTTTT